Shown below are 15 T cell receptor beta chains from a single sample sequenced in a study of cytomegalovirus exposure and HLA in healthy donors. The table came from immunoSEQ multiplex PCR; TCRdb's copy has only in-frame clones and leaves some out. Of fewer than 65,000 clones in the sample, 89% were seen once. Sequencing was done on a sample of PBMCs. The source of these receptors is a woman aged 18-29 years in good health and CMV-seronegative.

The chain links TRBV11-2 to TRBJ2-1; D is unresolved. V gave up 1 base and J gave up 7 bases, with 5 bases separating them. The CDR3 is 12 amino acids. The germline CDR1 and CDR2 sequences are SGHAT and FQNNGV. In nucleotides, the CDR3 is TGTGCCAGCAGCTTAGGTCGGAATGAGCAGTTCTTC. Translation gives CASSLGRNEQFF. The whole variable domain, remainder taken from reference TRBV11-2 and TRBJ2-1, is EAGVAQSPRYKIIEKRQSVAFWCNPISGHATLYWYQQILGQGPKLLIQFQNNGVVDDSQLPKDRFSAERLKGVDSTLKIQPAKLEDSAVYLCASSLGRNEQFFGPGTRLTVL.

The V call is TRBV18, the J call TRBJ2-3; weak D call: TRBD2 (6 bases). This CDR3 comprises 14 residues. V lost 0 bases to trimming and J lost 4 bases, with 8 bases between them. In germline, CDR1 is KGHSH, CDR2 LQKENI. CDR3: CASSPPRLADTQYF. CDR3 DNA: TGTGCCAGCTCACCACCAAGACTAGCAGATACGCAGTATTTT.

The gene calls are TRBV4-1 and TRBJ2-3; 7 positions agree with TRBD2. Germline-derived CDR1 and CDR2 are MGHRA and YSYEKL. V trimming: 0 bases; J trimming: 5 bases; junction bases outside the gene matches: 8. CDR3 size: 16 residues. The CDR3, as DNA: TGCGCCAGCAGCCAAGAGTCCAGCACGGGGGGAGATACGCAGTATTTT. This gives the protein CASSQESSTGGDTQYF.

The V call is TRBV21-1, the J call TRBJ2-3; the table's TRBD1 call for D was not verified on the DNA. TRBV21-1 is assigned pseudogene status. This CDR3 is built from 21 residues. The CDR3 DNA sequence: TGTGCCAGCAGCAAAGGCCGGGACAGGGGGCTTGGTTGGCGGAACACAGATACGCAGTATTTT. As protein: CASSKGRDRGLGWRNTDTQYF.

V and J are TRBV29-1 and TRBJ2-1; 12 bases fit TRBD2. V trimming: 7 bases; J trimming: 8 bases; junction bases outside the gene matches: 6. From germline, CDR1 is SQVTM and CDR2 ANQGSEA. This CDR3 comprises 13 residues. The CDR3 is CSARTSGTHEQFF. The CDR3 DNA follows: TGCAGCGCCCGGACTAGCGGGACCCATGAGCAGTTCTTC.

The chain employs TRBV9 and TRBJ2-1, with D perhaps matching TRBD1 (5 bases). The CDR3 is made up of 15 amino acids. Germline CDR1 SGDLS, CDR2 YYNGEE. Trimming took off 4 bases at V and 1 base at J, with 12 bases between the two ends. The CDR3 bases are TGTGCCAGCAGCCGAGCAGGGATTTCCTACAATGAGCAGTTCTTC. This codes for CASSRAGISYNEQFF.

The chain carries TRBV30 and TRBJ2-5, with D maybe TRBD1 (6 bases). Germline V gene lookup returns CDR1 GTSNPN and CDR2 SVGIG (reference sequence). V was trimmed by 3 bases and J by 4 bases, leaving 12 bases between them. The CDR3 contains 13 residues. The CDR3 DNA sequence: TGTGCCTGGAGCCCCAGGGGAAGAGAGACCCAGTACTTC. This translates into CAWSPRGRETQYF.

This clone was seen more than once but under ten times. The chain combines TRBV6-5 with TRBJ2-2, with 7 bases matching TRBD1. This CDR3 is built from 14 residues. Trimming took 4 bases from V and 4 from J; bases not matched to a gene: 3. CDR1 MNHEY and CDR2 SVGAGI come from the germline V gene. CDR3 sequence reads: CASSWDRSTGELFF. CDR3 in DNA: TGTGCCAGCAGTTGGGACAGAAGCACCGGGGAGCTGTTTTTT.

The J gene is TRBJ2-4, the V gene TRBV5-6; possible D gene TRBD1, 6 bases. The CDR3 is made up of 12 amino acids. V lost 1 base and J lost 9, with 8 bases in between. The V gene's germline CDR1 is SGHDT and CDR2 YYEEEE. The CDR3 here is CASSLQGSIQYF. Here the CDR3 DNA reads TGTGCCAGCAGCTTGCAGGGGTCCATTCAGTACTTC.

This clone was found a few times. The chain employs TRBV5-1 and TRBJ2-7, with D possibly being TRBD1 (5 bases). Germline CDR1 and CDR2: SGHRS and YFSETQ. The V gene lost 1 base and the J gene lost 5 bases, with 13 bases spanning the gap. This CDR3 is built from 14 residues. The CDR3 DNA sequence: TGCGCCAGCAGCTTGTCGCAGGGTAGCCACGAGCAGTACTTC. This sequence encodes CASSLSQGSHEQYF.

This clone appeared a single time. The rearrangement joins TRBV27 to TRBJ2-2; 9 bases fit TRBD2. CDR1 is MNHEY and CDR2 is SMNVEV in the germline V gene (reference sequence). V lost 3 bases and J lost 6; bases outside the gene matches: 5. This CDR3 contains 15 residues. DNA of the CDR3: TGTGCCAGCAGTTTCGGGACTAGCTACGCCGGGGAGCTGTTTTTT. Its translation: CASSFGTSYAGELFF.

This chain links TRBV9 with TRBJ1-3; TRBD1 might be the D (5 bases). Trimming took 0 bases from V and 0 from J, leaving 16 bases between them. Germline CDR1 is SGDLS and CDR2 is YYNGEE. This CDR3 contains 18 residues. CDR3 protein: CASSVGGEDTRSGNTIYF. The DNA for the CDR3 is TGTGCCAGCAGCGTAGGGGGGGAGGACACCCGCTCTGGAAACACCATATATTTT.

The V gene is TRBV2, the J gene TRBJ1-1; D possibly corresponds to TRBD1 (6 bases). Germline-derived CDR1 and CDR2 are SNHLY and FYNNEI. The CDR3 spans 12 residues. V was clipped by 10 bases and J by 12 bases, with 21 bases between them. Here the CDR3 reads CATKGEGLNPFF. The CDR3 DNA follows: TGTGCCACTAAGGGGGAGGGGCTGAATCCTTTCTTT. Looking up the rest from reference TRBV2 and TRBJ1-1 gives the full variable domain: EPEVTQTPSHQVTQMGQEVILRCVPISNHLYFYWYRQILGQKVEFLVSFYNNEISEKSEIFDDQFSVERPDGSNFTLKIRSTKLEDSAMYFCATKGEGLNPFFGQGTRLTVV.

The CDR3 protein is CASSESTPPGLRGGNQPQHF. In nucleotides, the CDR3 is TGCGCCAGCAGTGAGTCGACCCCACCCGGCCTACGGGGGGGCAATCAGCCCCAGCATTTT. The rearrangement joins TRBV10-1 to TRBJ1-5; possible D gene TRBD1, 5 bases. Germline V gives CDR1 WNHNN, CDR2 SYGVQD (reference sequence). CDR3 length equals 20 residues. V shed 0 bases and J shed 2 bases, with 23 bases lying between them.

This chain links TRBV30 with TRBJ2-1, with 8 bases matching TRBD2. Germline loops: CDR1 GTSNPN, CDR2 SVGIG (reference sequence). V lost 5 bases to trimming and J lost 8 bases; unmatched junction nucleotides: 14. The CDR3 extends over 15 amino acids. The CDR3 coding sequence is TGTGCCTGGGGCCTAATCGGACTAGCAAGCGATGAGCAGTTCTTC. Encoded protein: CAWGLIGLASDEQFF.